These 10 T cell receptor beta chains share one sample of origin, sequenced in a study of T cell repertoires in ileal Crohn's disease. Assay used: immunoSEQ multiplex PCR; TCRdb lists only in-frame clones, some missing. The sample lists over 15,000 clones, approximately 82% seen once, with about 9.4% in the top ten. The sequencing sample was made of ileal tissue. The receptors stem from an adult with Crohn's disease.

The genes are TRBV7-2 and TRBJ1-6, with 10 bases fitting TRBD1. Germline lookup yields CDR1 SGHTA and CDR2 FQGNSA. The length of the CDR3 is 17 residues. The V gene end was trimmed by 4 bases and the J gene end by 3 bases; junction bases not matched to a gene: 6. CDR3 protein: CASSSRTGGNYNSPLHF. In DNA form, the CDR3 reads TGTGCCAGCAGCTCGCGGACAGGGGGTAACTATAATTCACCCCTCCACTTT.

The V call is TRBV5-1, the J call TRBJ1-4, with 7 bases that match TRBD1. Germline V gene data show CDR1 as SGHRS and CDR2 as YFSETQ. The CDR3 length is 14 residues. The ends lost 4 bases at V and 13 bases at J; junction bases unmatched: 13. In nucleotides, the CDR3 is TGCGCCAGCAGCGGAGACAGGGCTCCCTATCGACTGTTTTTT. Translated, it gives CASSGDRAPYRLFF.

The V call is TRBV6-5, the J call TRBJ1-1, with D possibly matching TRBD1 (5 bases). The germline V gene encodes CDR1 MNHEY and CDR2 SVGAGI. The V end was cut by 6 bases, the J end by 13 bases, with 18 bases between. CDR3 size: 12 residues. The CDR3 nucleotides read TGTGCCAGCAGCCCGGGGGAGTTCTTCGGTTTCTTT. Translating it yields CASSPGEFFGFF.

V and J are TRBV6-6 and TRBJ1-2; 8 bases are shared with TRBD1. The CDR3 is made up of 15 amino acids. J gave up 7 bases and V 2 bases, and 9 bases lay outside the gene matches. The germline V gene encodes CDR1 MNHNY and CDR2 SVGAGI (reference sequence). CDR3 DNA: TGTGCCAGCAGTTACATTGTGGGACAGGAGATTGGCTACACCTTC. This translates into CASSYIVGQEIGYTF.

The genes are TRBV12-5 and TRBJ2-2; no firm D call. V was trimmed by 5 bases and J by 0 bases, leaving 16 bases between them. CDR3 size: 17 residues. Germline CDR1 LGHNT, CDR2 FRNRAP. CDR3 region: CASGPPLEISNTGELFF. CDR3 nucleotide sequence: TGTGCTAGTGGTCCCCCGTTGGAGATTTCGAACACCGGGGAGCTGTTTTTT.

The chain is built from TRBV7-2 and TRBJ1-2; unclear D gene. The CDR3 runs to 12 residues. CDR1 and CDR2 from the germline V gene are SGHTA and FQGNSA. The V and J ends lost 1 base and 7 bases respectively, with 7 bases between them. The CDR3 DNA reads TGTGCCAGCAGCTTAGTTCGGGGTGGCTACACCTTC. This codes for CASSLVRGGYTF.

This clone has only a few counts. The rearrangement links TRBV19 to TRBJ2-1; 9 bases map to TRBD1. Germline assignment: CDR1 LNHDA and CDR2 SQIVND (reference sequence). V shed 5 bases and J 8 bases; nucleotides not matched to a gene: 16. The CDR3 contains 17 residues. CDR3 sequence (DNA): TGTGCCAGTAGTGGAACCGGGACAGGGACCTACGTCGATGAGCAGTTCTTC. It specifies CASSGTGTGTYVDEQFF.

J is TRBJ1-2 and V is TRBV29-1, with D possibly matching TRBD1 (5 bases). The CDR3 covers 14 residues. Per the germline V gene, CDR1 is SQVTM and CDR2 is ANQGSEA. The V end was cut by 1 base, the J end by 5 bases, with 14 bases between. The CDR3 loop reads CSVEGAGIGYGYTF. CDR3 bases: TGCAGCGTTGAAGGAGCAGGGATCGGGTATGGCTACACCTTC.

This chain connects TRBV30 to TRBJ2-7; a weak D match, TRBD2 (6 bases). V was trimmed by 0 bases and J by 6 bases, leaving 6 bases between them. The CDR3 length is 11 residues. Looked up from germline, CDR1 is GTSNPN and CDR2 is SVGIG (reference sequence). CDR3 nucleotides: TGTGCCTGGAGTGTGGGGGGCGAGCAGTACTTC. It yields the protein CAWSVGGEQYF.

The chain couples TRBV21-1 to TRBJ1-2; the table's TRBD1 call for D was not verified on the DNA. TRBV21-1 corresponds to a pseudogene. This CDR3 is built from 14 residues. CDR3 sequence: CASSKGQGRYGYTF. CDR3 nucleotides: TGTGCCAGCAGCAAAGGCCAGGGTCGGTATGGCTACACCTTC.